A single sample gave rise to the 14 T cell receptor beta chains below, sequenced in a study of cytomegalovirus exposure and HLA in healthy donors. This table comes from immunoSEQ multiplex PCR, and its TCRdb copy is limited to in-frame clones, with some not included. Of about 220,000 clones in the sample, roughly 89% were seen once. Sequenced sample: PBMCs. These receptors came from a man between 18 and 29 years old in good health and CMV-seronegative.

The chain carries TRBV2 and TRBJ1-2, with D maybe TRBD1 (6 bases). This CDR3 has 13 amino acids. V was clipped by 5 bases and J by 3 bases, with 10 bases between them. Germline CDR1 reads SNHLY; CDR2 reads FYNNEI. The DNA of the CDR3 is TGTGCCAGCAGTCAACAGGGCTACTATGGCTACACCTTC. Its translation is CASSQQGYYGYTF.

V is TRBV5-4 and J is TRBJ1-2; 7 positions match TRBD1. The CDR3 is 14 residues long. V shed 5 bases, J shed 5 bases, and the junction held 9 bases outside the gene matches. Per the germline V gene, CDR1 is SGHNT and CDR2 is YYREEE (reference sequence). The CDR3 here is CASSRSGTDYGYTF. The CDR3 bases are TGTGCCAGCAGTAGATCCGGGACAGATTATGGCTACACCTTC.

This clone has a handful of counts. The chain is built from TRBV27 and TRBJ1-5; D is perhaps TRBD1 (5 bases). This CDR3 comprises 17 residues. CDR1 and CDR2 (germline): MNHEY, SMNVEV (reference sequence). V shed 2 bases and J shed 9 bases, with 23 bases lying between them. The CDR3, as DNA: TGTGCCAGCAGTTTAGGCCGTGGACACCTAACCTGGGGGCCCCAGCATTTT. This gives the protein CASSLGRGHLTWGPQHF.

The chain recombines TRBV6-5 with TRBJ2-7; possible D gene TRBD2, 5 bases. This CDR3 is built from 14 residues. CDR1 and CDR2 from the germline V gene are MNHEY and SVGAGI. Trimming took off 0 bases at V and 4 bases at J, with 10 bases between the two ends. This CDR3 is CASSYSGRPYEQYF. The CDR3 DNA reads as TGTGCCAGCAGTTACTCAGGGAGACCTTACGAGCAGTACTTC.

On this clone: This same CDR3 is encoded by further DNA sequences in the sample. The CDR3 reads CASRQGQETQYF. The DNA of the CDR3 is TGTGCCAGTAGACAGGGCCAAGAGACCCAGTACTTC. The chain recombines TRBV2 with TRBJ2-5, with TRBD1 matching over 7 bases. Germline V gene lookup returns CDR1 SNHLY and CDR2 FYNNEI. V lost 9 bases to trimming and J lost 1 base; unmatched junction nucleotides: 2. CDR3 length equals 12 residues. Drawing the rest from reference TRBV2 and TRBJ2-5, the complete variable domain is EPEVTQTPSHQVTQMGQEVILRCVPISNHLYFYWYRQILGQKVEFLVSFYNNEISEKSEIFDDQFSVERPDGSNFTLKIRSTKLEDSAMYFCASRQGQETQYFGPGTRLLVL.

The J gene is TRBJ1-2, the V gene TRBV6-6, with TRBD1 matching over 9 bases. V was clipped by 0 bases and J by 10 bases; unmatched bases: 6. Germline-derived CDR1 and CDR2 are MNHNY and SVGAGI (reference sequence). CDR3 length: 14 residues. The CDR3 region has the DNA TGTGCCAGCAGTTACTCGAAGGGACAGGGAGCCTACACCTTC. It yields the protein CASSYSKGQGAYTF.

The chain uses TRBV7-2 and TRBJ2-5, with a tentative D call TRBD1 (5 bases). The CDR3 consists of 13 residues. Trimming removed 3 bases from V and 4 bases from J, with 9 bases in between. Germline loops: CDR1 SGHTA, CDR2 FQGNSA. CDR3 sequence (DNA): TGTGCCAGCAGCTTCCTAGGGGCAGAGACCCAGTACTTC. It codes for CASSFLGAETQYF.

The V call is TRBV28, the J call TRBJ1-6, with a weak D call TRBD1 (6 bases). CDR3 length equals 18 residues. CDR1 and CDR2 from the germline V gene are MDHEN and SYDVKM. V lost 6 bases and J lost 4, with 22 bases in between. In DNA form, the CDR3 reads TGTGCCAGCAGCCCCACACCAAACAGGGTCGGATATAATTCACCCCTCCACTTT. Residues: CASSPTPNRVGYNSPLHF.

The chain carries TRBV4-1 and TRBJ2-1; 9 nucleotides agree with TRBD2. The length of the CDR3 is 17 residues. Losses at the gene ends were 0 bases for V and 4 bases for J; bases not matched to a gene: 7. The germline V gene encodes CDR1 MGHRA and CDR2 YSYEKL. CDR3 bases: TGCGCCAGCAGCCAAGATAGGGCTAGCGGGGTATACAATGAGCAGTTCTTC. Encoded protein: CASSQDRASGVYNEQFF.

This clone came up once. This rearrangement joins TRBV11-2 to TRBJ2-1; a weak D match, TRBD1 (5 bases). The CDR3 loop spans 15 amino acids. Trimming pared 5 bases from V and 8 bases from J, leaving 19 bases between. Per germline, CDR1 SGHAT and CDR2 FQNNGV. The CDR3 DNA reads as TGTGCCAGCAGCGGGGCCGGAGTTCGATACGATGAGCAGTTCTTC. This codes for CASSGAGVRYDEQFF.

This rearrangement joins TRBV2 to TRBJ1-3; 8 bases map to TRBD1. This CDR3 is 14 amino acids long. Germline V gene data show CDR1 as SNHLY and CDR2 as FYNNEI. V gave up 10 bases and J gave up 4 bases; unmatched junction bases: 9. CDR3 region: CATRQQGDGNTIYF. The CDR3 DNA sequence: TGTGCCACTCGACAACAGGGGGACGGAAACACCATATATTTT.

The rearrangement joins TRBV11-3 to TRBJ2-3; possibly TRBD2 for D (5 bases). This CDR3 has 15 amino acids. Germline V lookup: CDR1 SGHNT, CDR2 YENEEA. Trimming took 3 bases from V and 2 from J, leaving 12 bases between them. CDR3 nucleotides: TGTGCCAGCAGCTTGGGGAGAACTTACACAGATACGCAGTATTTT. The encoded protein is CASSLGRTYTDTQYF.

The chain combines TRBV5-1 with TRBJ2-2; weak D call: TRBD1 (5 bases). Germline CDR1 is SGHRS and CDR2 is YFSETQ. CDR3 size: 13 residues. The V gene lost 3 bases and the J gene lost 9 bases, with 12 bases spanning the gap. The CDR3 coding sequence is TGCGCCAGCAGCTCTCCTCAGGGTCGGGAGCTGTTTTTT. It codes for CASSSPQGRELFF.

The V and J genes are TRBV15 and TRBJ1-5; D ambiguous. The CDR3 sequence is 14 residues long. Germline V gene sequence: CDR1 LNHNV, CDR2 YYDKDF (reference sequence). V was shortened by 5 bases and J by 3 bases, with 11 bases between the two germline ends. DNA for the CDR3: TGTGCCACCAGCGGCACCGGGGTCAATCAGCCCCAGCATTTT. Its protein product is CATSGTGVNQPQHF.